The 3 T cell receptor beta chains presented below share a single source sample, sequenced in a study of blood T cell repertoires in COVID-19. The method was immunoSEQ multiplex PCR; TCRdb's version includes in-frame clones alone and lacks a portion of them. The data show 110,000 to 150,000 clones, with approximately 87% seen just once and roughly two fifths held by the top ten. Sequenced sample: peripheral blood. The receptors stem from a human donor in a cohort sampled during active COVID-19.

The rearrangement joins TRBV11-2 to TRBJ1-4; D not resolved. Trimming removed 3 bases from V and 0 bases from J, with 8 bases in between. The V gene's germline CDR1 is SGHAT and CDR2 FQNNGV. The CDR3 contains 15 residues. CDR3 DNA sequence: TGTGCCAGCAGCTTTAGTTATGCAACTAATGAAAAACTGTTTTTT. Its protein is CASSFSYATNEKLFF.

This chain connects TRBV3-1 (or the pseudogene TRBV3-2) to TRBJ2-2, with 9 nucleotides matching TRBD1. The V gene end was trimmed by 0 bases and the J gene end by 7 bases; junction bases not matched to a gene: 0. The CDR3 loop spans 14 amino acids. The germline V gene encodes CDR1 LGHDT and CDR2 YNNKEL (reference sequence). This CDR3 is CASSQEDRGGELFF. The CDR3 DNA reads as TGTGCCAGCAGCCAAGAGGACAGGGGCGGGGAGCTGTTTTTT.

The V and J genes are TRBV6-6 and TRBJ2-7, with D possibly matching TRBD2 (6 bases). Germline V lookup: CDR1 MNHNY, CDR2 SVGAGI (reference sequence). The CDR3 sequence is 14 residues long. Trimming pared 2 bases from V and 5 bases from J, leaving 13 bases between. The CDR3 region is CASSYVGGENEQYF. In nucleotides, the CDR3 is TGTGCCAGCAGTTACGTGGGGGGTGAGAACGAGCAGTACTTC.